This T cell receptor (beta chain) derives from a study of T cells after yellow fever vaccination. Study-level findings and limits: Weaker, the secondary response peaked sooner, at day 5 versus 15. Reappearance after the booster was seen for most primary-vaccination clones, at 95% to 97% CD4 and about 90% CD8.

The CDR3 spans 17 residues. Trimming cost V 0 bases and J 6 bases; bases outside gene matches: 14. Germline lookup yields CDR1 DFQATT and CDR2 SNEGSKA (reference sequence). This clonotype was seen only a few times. Its antigen remains unknown. TCRdb passed the 5' RACE reads through MiXCR, listing each CDR3 protein once. The sample includes 360,000 or so distinct CDR3 sequences, around a tenth of them seen just once. J is TRBJ1-1 and V is TRBV20-1, with 9 bases fitting TRBD1. This clonotype was sampled from a man between 18 and 29 years old who received the YFV17D yellow fever vaccine. This sample comprised PBMCs, obtained on the day of the first yellow fever vaccination. Written as DNA, the CDR3 is TGCAGTGCTAGAGATCTAACTTCGGACAGGGGAAACGCTGAAGCTTTCTTT. This codes for CSARDLTSDRGNAEAFF.